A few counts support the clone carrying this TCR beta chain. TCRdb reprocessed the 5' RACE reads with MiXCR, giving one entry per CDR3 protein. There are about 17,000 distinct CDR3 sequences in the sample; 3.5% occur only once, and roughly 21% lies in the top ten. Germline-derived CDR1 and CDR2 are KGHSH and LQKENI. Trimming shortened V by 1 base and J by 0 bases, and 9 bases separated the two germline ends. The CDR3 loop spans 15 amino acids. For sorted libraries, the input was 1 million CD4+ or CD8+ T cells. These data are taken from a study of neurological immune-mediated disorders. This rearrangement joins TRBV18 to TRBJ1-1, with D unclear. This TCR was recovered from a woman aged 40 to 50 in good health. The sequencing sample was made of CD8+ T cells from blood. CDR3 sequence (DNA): TGTGCCAGCTCACCACGAAAACAGATGAACACTGAAGCTTTCTTT. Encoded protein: CASSPRKQMNTEAFF.